This T cell receptor beta chain was captured in a study of shared clonotypes between healthy human individuals. Across the whole study: The study used three CD4 naive, three CD4 memory, two CD8 naive and one CD8 memory plate per donor.

Trimming cost V 4 bases and J 2 bases, with 23 bases left between them. The germline gives CDR1 SGDLS, CDR2 YYNGEE. There are 18 residues in the CDR3. Clones were read by immunoSEQ multiplex PCR, and TCRdb kept only the in-frame ones, dropping some. This sample has about 2.3 million clones; approximately 95% occur once, and the top ten carry 0.39%. V usage is TRBV9 and J usage is TRBJ2-3; tentatively, D is TRBD2 (6 bases). Material: naive CD4+ T cells from PBMCs. Subset defined: CD45RA+ positively selected. The sequence derives from a man aged 18 to 29 in good health. Some clones in this sample may be carry-over from other donors' samples. The CDR3 DNA reads TGTGCCAGCAGCCCCCGGGGTAGCGGAGGAGGGGTCACAGATACGCAGTATTTT. This codes for CASSPRGSGGGVTDTQYF.